The 22 T cell receptor beta chains in this list originate from one sample, sequenced in a study of cytotoxic CD8 clonotypes in ibrutinib-treated CLL. TCRdb keeps only in-frame clones here, not all; method: immunoSEQ multiplex PCR. Here the sample spans a few hundred thousand clones, 70% to 80% being singletons. The specimen comprised PBMCs, sampled before ibrutinib treatment. These receptors all come from a human donor with chronic lymphocytic leukemia.

The chain combines TRBV4-2 with TRBJ1-5; D unclear. Deletions cut 1 base from V and 5 bases from J, with 9 bases between. Germline lookup yields CDR1 LGHNA and CDR2 YNFKEQ. The CDR3 runs to 14 residues. The CDR3 DNA reads TGTGCCAGCAGCCAAGTTTTAGGAGATCAGCCCCAGCATTTT. The encoded protein is CASSQVLGDQPQHF.

This chain uses TRBV2 with TRBJ2-1; D is unresolved. The germline V gene has CDR1 SNHLY and CDR2 FYNNEI. The germline V and J ends were trimmed by 2 bases and 3 bases, with 5 bases remaining between them. The CDR3 contains 13 residues. CDR3 residues: CASSEPFYNEQFF. CDR3 DNA sequence: TGTGCCAGCAGTGAACCTTTCTACAATGAGCAGTTCTTC.

The gene calls are TRBV18 and TRBJ1-5; D gene ambiguous. The CDR3 totals 13 residues. With 3 bases removed from V and 6 bases from J, the gap between germline ends came to 9 bases. The germline gives CDR1 KGHSH, CDR2 LQKENI. The CDR3 nucleotides read TGTGCCAGCTCACCTTGGGAGGGTCAGCCCCAGCATTTT. This encodes CASSPWEGQPQHF.

The chain is built from TRBV10-1 and TRBJ1-1, with 7 bases fitting TRBD1. Germline loops: CDR1 WNHNN, CDR2 SYGVQD (reference sequence). The CDR3 totals 16 residues. The ends lost 4 bases at V and 1 base at J; junction bases unmatched: 9. The CDR3 DNA is TGCGCCAGCAGTGTTCAAAGGGGGCAGGGGAACACTGAAGCTTTCTTT. It specifies CASSVQRGQGNTEAFF.

CDR3 DNA sequence: TGCGCCAGCAGCCCCAGATCCCGTTCCGGCCCCGGGGAGCTGTTTTTT. Translated: CASSPRSRSGPGELFF. The chain is built from TRBV5-1 and TRBJ2-2; D is undetermined. Trimming left V 4 bases short and J 6 bases short, with 19 bases between. The CDR3 is 16 residues long. Looked up from germline, CDR1 is SGHRS and CDR2 is YFSETQ. Full variable domain (remainder filled in from reference TRBV5-1 and TRBJ2-2): KAGVTQTPRYLIKTRGQQVTLSCSPISGHRSVSWYQQTPGQGLQFLFEYFSETQRNKGNFPGRFSGRQFSNSRSEMNVSTLELGDSALYLCASSPRSRSGPGELFFGEGSRLTVL.

This clone was counted a few times. The CDR3 DNA reads TGTGCCAGCAGCTTGGGCGGTGAAGCTTTCTTT. This codes for CASSLGGEAFF. The rearrangement uses TRBV5-4 and TRBJ1-1; D remains ambiguous. This CDR3 is built from 11 residues. CDR1 is SGHNT and CDR2 is YYREEE in the germline V gene (reference sequence). V was pared by 0 bases and J by 7 bases, with 4 bases between. The variable domain in full, with the rest retrieved from reference TRBV5-4 and TRBJ1-1, is ETGVTQSPTHLIKTRGQQVTLRCSSQSGHNTVSWYQQALGQGPQFIFQYYREEENGRGNFPPRFSGLQFPNYSSELNVNALELDDSALYLCASSLGGEAFFGQGTRLTVV.

The chain carries TRBV10-3 and TRBJ2-3, with D perhaps assigned TRBD1 or TRBD2 (6 bases each). Trimming cost V 8 bases and J 6 bases, with 15 bases left between them. In germline, CDR1 is ENHRY, CDR2 SYGVKD. CDR3 length: 13 residues. The CDR3 DNA is TGTGCCATCGGCTGGGGGGCCGGGGATACGCAGTATTTT. Its translation is CAIGWGAGDTQYF.

The chain joins TRBV29-1 to TRBJ2-3; the D gene is possibly TRBD2 (6 bases). CDR1 is SQVTM, CDR2 ANQGSEA, per germline. The length of the CDR3 is 15 residues. Between the trimmed V and J ends, which lost 0 bases and 0 bases, there was a span of 10 bases. DNA of the CDR3: TGCAGCGTTGAAGAGGGTAGCGGTAGCACAGATACGCAGTATTTT. It yields the protein CSVEEGSGSTDTQYF.

The V gene is TRBV19, the J gene TRBJ2-2, with 12 bases matching TRBD2. The CDR3 is 17 amino acids. V was clipped by 5 bases and J by 6 bases; unmatched bases: 10. Germline CDR1 and CDR2: LNHDA and SQIVND (reference sequence). For the CDR3, the DNA is TGTGCCAGTAGTCCGGCTAGCGGGAGGGCCATGTCCGGGGAGCTGTTTTTT. Encoded protein: CASSPASGRAMSGELFF. The full variable domain, its missing parts supplied by reference TRBV19 and TRBJ2-2, is DGGITQSPKYLFRKEGQNVTLSCEQNLNHDAMYWYRQDPGQGLRLIYYSQIVNDFQKGDIAEGYSVSREKKESFPLTVTSAQKNPTAFYLCASSPASGRAMSGELFFGEGSRLTVL.

V and J are TRBV9 and TRBJ2-7; D is undetermined. CDR1 SGDLS and CDR2 YYNGEE come from the germline V gene. The CDR3 spans 13 residues. With 5 bases removed from V and 3 bases from J, the gap between germline ends came to 12 bases. The CDR3 loop is CASSEGFGYEQYF. Here the CDR3 DNA reads TGTGCCAGCAGTGAAGGGTTCGGCTACGAGCAGTACTTC.

V usage is TRBV4-1 and J usage is TRBJ2-1; TRBD2 agrees at 13 bases. V gave up 5 bases and J gave up 10 bases; unmatched junction bases: 11. The CDR3 runs 16 residues. Per the germline V gene, CDR1 is MGHRA and CDR2 is YSYEKL. This CDR3 is CASSVYGLAGAREQFF. The CDR3 DNA reads as TGCGCCAGCAGCGTGTATGGACTAGCGGGAGCTCGGGAGCAGTTCTTC.

The rearrangement uses TRBV5-1 and TRBJ1-2; no reliable D call. Trimming removed 2 bases at V and 4 bases at J, with 6 bases between. This CDR3 is 12 amino acids long. Germline V lookup: CDR1 SGHRS, CDR2 YFSETQ. CDR3 in DNA: TGCGCCAGCAGCTTAACCGGCTATGGCTACACCTTC. Protein sequence: CASSLTGYGYTF.

The V and J genes are TRBV15 and TRBJ2-4; perhaps TRBD1 as D (6 bases). Germline V CDR1 and CDR2: LNHNV, YYDKDF (reference sequence). The CDR3 is made up of 18 amino acids. V lost 5 bases and J 0 bases, leaving 20 bases between the germline ends. CDR3 sequence (DNA): TGTGCCACCAGCCCGAATAATCCGGGACACCGAGCCAAAAACATTCAGTACTTC. Its translation is CATSPNNPGHRAKNIQYF.

This chain links TRBV2 with TRBJ2-1, with TRBD2 identical over 9 bases. Germline trimming cut 6 bases from V and 0 bases from J; bases unmatched to any gene: 3. Germline-derived CDR1 and CDR2 are SNHLY and FYNNEI. The CDR3 length is 15 residues. The CDR3 region has the DNA TGTGCCAGCAGGAGTAGCGGGAGCTCCTACAATGAGCAGTTCTTC. Translating it yields CASRSSGSSYNEQFF.

The chain recombines TRBV10-3 with TRBJ1-2, with D possibly TRBD1 on 5 matching bases. Germline values: CDR1 ENHRY, CDR2 SYGVKD. Trimming cost V 6 bases and J 0 bases, with 17 bases left between them. CDR3 length: 16 residues. DNA of the CDR3: TGTGCCATCAGCGAATTGAGGGGTACGACTAACTATGGCTACACCTTC. Translated, it gives CAISELRGTTNYGYTF.

The chain links TRBV9 to TRBJ2-7; 8 bases match TRBD2. There are 12 residues in the CDR3. Looked up from germline, CDR1 is SGDLS and CDR2 is YYNGEE. The trim removed 3 bases at V and 7 bases at J, leaving 3 bases unmatched. CDR3 sequence (DNA): TGTGCCAGCAGCGAACCGGGAGGGGAGCAGTACTTC. The encoded protein is CASSEPGGEQYF. Full variable domain (remainder filled in from reference TRBV9 and TRBJ2-7): DSGVTQTPKHLITATGQRVTLRCSPRSGDLSVYWYQQSLDQGLQFLIQYYNGEERAKGNILERFSAQQFPDLHSELNLSSLELGDSALYFCASSEPGGEQYFGPGTRLTVT.

This sequence joins TRBV6-5 and TRBJ2-2; tentatively, D is TRBD2 (5 bases). Deletions cut 1 base from V and 7 bases from J, with 13 bases between. The CDR3 spans 15 residues. Germline V CDR1 and CDR2: MNHEY, SVGAGI. Here the CDR3 reads CASSYLARRGGELFF. CDR3 nucleotide sequence: TGTGCCAGCAGTTACTTAGCGCGCCGGGGCGGGGAGCTGTTTTTT.

The chain couples TRBV27 to TRBJ2-7; 10 nucleotides match TRBD2. The CDR3 has 14 amino acids. Unmatched junction bases numbered 6, after V lost 5 bases and J lost 5 bases. Per the germline V gene, CDR1 is MNHEY and CDR2 is SMNVEV (reference sequence). The chain's CDR3 is CASSLRTSGDEQYF. As DNA, the CDR3 is TGTGCCAGCAGTCTCCGGACTAGCGGCGACGAGCAGTACTTC.

The chain carries TRBV27 and TRBJ1-2; D not certain. CDR1 is MNHEY and CDR2 is SMNVEV in the germline V gene (reference sequence). The CDR3 totals 14 residues. V gave up 5 bases and J gave up 4 bases, with 14 bases separating them. The CDR3 spells CASSPLVAVYGYTF. The DNA of the CDR3 is TGTGCCAGCAGTCCCCTAGTGGCAGTCTATGGCTACACCTTC.

A note on this clone: Other DNA variants within this sample encode the same CDR3. The genes are TRBV27 and TRBJ2-7; TRBD2 might be the D (5 bases). Trimming took 3 bases from V and 3 from J, leaving 9 bases between them. The CDR3 has 13 residues. Germline V CDR1 and CDR2: MNHEY, SMNVEV (reference sequence). The CDR3 coding sequence is TGTGCCAGCAGTTTTGCGGGCGGCTACGAGCAGTACTTC. Residues: CASSFAGGYEQYF.

The J gene is TRBJ1-3, the V gene TRBV10-2; D is ambiguous. V lost 10 bases and J lost 4, with 11 bases in between. This CDR3 spans 12 amino acids. CDR1 is WSHSY and CDR2 is SAAADI in the germline V gene. The CDR3 region is CAIAGFGNTIYF. CDR3 nucleotide sequence: TGCGCCATCGCAGGATTCGGAAACACCATATATTTT.

The chain has TRBV30 and TRBJ2-2, with D possibly TRBD1 on 6 matching bases. In germline, CDR1 is GTSNPN, CDR2 SVGIG (reference sequence). V shed 2 bases and J shed 6 bases, with 16 bases lying between them. The CDR3 totals 15 residues. The DNA of the CDR3 is TGTGCCTGGAGTCCCGGGACATCACCGTCCGGGGAGCTGTTTTTT. Translating it yields CAWSPGTSPSGELFF.